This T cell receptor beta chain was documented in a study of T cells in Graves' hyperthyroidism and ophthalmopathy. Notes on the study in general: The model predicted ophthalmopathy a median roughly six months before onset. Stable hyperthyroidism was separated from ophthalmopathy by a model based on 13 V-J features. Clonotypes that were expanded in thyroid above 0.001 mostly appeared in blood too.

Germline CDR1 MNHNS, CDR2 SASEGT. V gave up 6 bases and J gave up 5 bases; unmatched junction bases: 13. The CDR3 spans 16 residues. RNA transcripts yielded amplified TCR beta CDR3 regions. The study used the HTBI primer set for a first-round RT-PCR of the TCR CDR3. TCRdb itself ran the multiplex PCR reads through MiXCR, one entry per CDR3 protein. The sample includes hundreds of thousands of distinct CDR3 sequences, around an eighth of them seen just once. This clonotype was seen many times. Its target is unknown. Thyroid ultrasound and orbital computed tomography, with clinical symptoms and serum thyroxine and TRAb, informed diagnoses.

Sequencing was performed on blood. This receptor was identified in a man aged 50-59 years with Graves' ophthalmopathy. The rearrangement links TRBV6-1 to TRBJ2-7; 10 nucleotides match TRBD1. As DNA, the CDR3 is TGTGCCAGCAGGCTAACCGGGACAGGGGTCTACGACGAGCAGTACTTC. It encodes CASRLTGTGVYDEQYF.